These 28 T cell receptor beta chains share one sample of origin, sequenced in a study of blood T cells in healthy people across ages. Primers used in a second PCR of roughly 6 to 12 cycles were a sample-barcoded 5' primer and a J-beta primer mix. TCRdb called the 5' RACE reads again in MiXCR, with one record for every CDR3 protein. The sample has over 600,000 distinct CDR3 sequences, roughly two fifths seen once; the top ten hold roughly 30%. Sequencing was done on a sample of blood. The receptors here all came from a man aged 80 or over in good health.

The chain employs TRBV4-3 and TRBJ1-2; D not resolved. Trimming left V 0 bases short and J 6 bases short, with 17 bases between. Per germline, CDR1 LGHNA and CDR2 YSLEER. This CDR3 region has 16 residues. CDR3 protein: CASSQDSVADTNGYTF. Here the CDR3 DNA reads TGCGCCAGCAGCCAAGATTCGGTGGCAGATACGAATGGCTACACCTTC.

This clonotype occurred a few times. DNA for the CDR3: TGTGCCAGCAGCCCCCGGAGGGGGGGAAGAGAGACCCAGTACTTC. It yields the protein CASSPRRGGRETQYF. The rearrangement links TRBV11-3 to TRBJ2-5; weak D call: TRBD2 (7 bases). Looked up from germline, CDR1 is SGHNT and CDR2 is YENEEA. V was cut by 5 bases and J by 4 bases, with 17 bases left in between. This CDR3 region has 15 residues.

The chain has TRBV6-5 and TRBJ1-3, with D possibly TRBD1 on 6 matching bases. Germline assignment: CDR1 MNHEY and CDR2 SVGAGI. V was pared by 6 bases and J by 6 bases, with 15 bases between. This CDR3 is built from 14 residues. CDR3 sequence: CASRTGLSENTIYF. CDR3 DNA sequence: TGTGCCAGCAGAACAGGGTTAAGTGAAAACACCATATATTTT.

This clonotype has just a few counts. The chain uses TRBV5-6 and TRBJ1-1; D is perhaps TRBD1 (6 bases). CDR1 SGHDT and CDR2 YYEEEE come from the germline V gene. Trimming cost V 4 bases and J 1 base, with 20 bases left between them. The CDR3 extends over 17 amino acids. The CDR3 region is CASSPEGHRDQNTEAFF. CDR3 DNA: TGTGCCAGCAGCCCGGAGGGTCACAGGGATCAGAACACTGAAGCTTTCTTT.

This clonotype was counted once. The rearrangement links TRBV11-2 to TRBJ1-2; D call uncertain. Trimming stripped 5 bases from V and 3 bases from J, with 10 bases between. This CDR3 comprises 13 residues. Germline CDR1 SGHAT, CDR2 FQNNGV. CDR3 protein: CASSPLSDYGYTF. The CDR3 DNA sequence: TGTGCCAGCAGCCCTCTTTCAGACTATGGCTACACCTTC.

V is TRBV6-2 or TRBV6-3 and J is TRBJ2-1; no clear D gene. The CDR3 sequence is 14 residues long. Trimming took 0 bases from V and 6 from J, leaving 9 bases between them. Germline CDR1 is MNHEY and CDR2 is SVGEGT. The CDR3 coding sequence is TGTGCCAGCAGTTACTCGAGCCTGCCCAATGAGCAGTTCTTC. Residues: CASSYSSLPNEQFF.

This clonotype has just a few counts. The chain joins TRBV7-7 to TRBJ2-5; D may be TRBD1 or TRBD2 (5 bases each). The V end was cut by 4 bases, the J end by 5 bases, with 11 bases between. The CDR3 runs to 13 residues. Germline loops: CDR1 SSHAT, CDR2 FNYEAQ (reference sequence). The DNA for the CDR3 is TGTGCCAGCAGCTGGGACCCACGGGAGACCCAGTACTTC. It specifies CASSWDPRETQYF.

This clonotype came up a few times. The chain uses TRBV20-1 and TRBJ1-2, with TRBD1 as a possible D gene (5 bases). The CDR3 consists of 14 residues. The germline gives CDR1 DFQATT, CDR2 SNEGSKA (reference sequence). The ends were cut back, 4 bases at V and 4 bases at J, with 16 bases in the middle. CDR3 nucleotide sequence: TGCAGTGCTACCCCCCCGGGGCGGGTCTATGGCTACACCTTC. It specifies CSATPPGRVYGYTF.

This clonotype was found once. The CDR3 bases are TGTGCCAGCAGCCAAGGAAGGGGGCGGGGGCAGTACTTC. Encoded protein: CASSQGRGRGQYF. This chain connects TRBV3-1 to TRBJ2-7, with a weak D call TRBD1 (7 bases). The CDR3 has 13 residues. V shed 1 base and J shed 9 bases, with 13 bases lying between them. The germline V gene has CDR1 LGHDT and CDR2 YNNKEL (reference sequence).

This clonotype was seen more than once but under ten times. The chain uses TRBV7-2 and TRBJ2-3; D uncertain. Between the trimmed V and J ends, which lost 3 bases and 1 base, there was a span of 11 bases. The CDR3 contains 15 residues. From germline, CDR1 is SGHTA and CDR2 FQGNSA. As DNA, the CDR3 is TGTGCCAGCAGCTTCTCAGCTGAGGGCACAGATACGCAGTATTTT. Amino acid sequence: CASSFSAEGTDTQYF. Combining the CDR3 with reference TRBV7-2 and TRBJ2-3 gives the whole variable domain GAGVSQSPSNKVTEKGKDVELRCDPISGHTALYWYRQSLGQGLEFLIYFQGNSAPDKSGLPSDRFSAERTGGSVSTLTIQRTQQEDSAVYLCASSFSAEGTDTQYFGPGTRLTVL.

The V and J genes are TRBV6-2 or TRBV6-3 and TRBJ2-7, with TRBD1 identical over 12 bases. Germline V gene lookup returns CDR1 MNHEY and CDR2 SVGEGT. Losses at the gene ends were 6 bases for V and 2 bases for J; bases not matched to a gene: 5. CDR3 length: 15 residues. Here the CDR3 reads CASRLGQGAAYEQYF. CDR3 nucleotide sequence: TGTGCCAGCAGATTGGGACAGGGGGCGGCCTACGAGCAGTACTTC.

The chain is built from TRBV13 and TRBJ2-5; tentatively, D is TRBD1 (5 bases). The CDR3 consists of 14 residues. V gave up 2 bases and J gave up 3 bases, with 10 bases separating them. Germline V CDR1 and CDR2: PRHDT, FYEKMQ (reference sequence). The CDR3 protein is CASSLSAREETQYF. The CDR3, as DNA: TGTGCCAGCAGCTTATCCGCCAGGGAAGAGACCCAGTACTTC.

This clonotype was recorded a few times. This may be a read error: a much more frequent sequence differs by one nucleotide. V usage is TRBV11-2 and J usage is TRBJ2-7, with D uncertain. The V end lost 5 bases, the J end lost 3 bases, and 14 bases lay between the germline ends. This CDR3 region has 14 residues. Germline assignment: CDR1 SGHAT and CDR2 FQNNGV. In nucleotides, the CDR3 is TGTGCCAGCAGCGTAGTCCAGGTTGGCTACGAGCAGTACTTC. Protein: CASSVVQVGYEQYF.

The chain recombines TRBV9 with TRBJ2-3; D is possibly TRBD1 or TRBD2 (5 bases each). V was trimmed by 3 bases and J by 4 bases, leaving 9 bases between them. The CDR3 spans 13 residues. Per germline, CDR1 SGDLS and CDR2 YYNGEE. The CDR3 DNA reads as TGTGCCAGCAGCGAAGAGGGGCCAGATACGCAGTATTTT. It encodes CASSEEGPDTQYF. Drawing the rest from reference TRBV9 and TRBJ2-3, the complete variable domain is DSGVTQTPKHLITATGQRVTLRCSPRSGDLSVYWYQQSLDQGLQFLIQYYNGEERAKGNILERFSAQQFPDLHSELNLSSLELGDSALYFCASSEEGPDTQYFGPGTRLTVL.

The CDR3 DNA sequence: TGTGCCAGCAGCCCCCGAATAAGAACTAGTGGTACCGGGGAGCTGTTTTTT. Translation: CASSPRIRTSGTGELFF. The chain is built from TRBV9 and TRBJ2-2; a possible D gene is TRBD2 (5 bases). In germline, CDR1 is SGDLS, CDR2 YYNGEE. The CDR3 is 17 residues long. Trimming stripped 4 bases from V and 5 bases from J, with 21 bases between.

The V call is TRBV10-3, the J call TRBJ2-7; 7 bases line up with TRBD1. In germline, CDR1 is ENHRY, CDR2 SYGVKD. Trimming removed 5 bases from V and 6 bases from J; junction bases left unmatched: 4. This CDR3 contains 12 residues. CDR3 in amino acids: CAISRQGSEQYF. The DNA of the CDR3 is TGTGCCATCAGTAGACAGGGTAGCGAGCAGTACTTC.

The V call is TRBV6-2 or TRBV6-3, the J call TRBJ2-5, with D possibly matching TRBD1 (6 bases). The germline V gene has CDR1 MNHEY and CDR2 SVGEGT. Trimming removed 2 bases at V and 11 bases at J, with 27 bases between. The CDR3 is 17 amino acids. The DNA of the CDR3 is TGTGCCAGCAGTTACGGGGGCAGAATCCCATACACCAATGAGCAGTACTTC. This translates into CASSYGGRIPYTNEQYF.

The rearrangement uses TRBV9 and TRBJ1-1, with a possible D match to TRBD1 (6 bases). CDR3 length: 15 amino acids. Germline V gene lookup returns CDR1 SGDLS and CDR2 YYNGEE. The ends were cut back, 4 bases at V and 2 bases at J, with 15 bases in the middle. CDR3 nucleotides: TGTGCCAGCAGCCCATCCGGGACACAAAACACTGAAGCTTTCTTT. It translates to CASSPSGTQNTEAFF.

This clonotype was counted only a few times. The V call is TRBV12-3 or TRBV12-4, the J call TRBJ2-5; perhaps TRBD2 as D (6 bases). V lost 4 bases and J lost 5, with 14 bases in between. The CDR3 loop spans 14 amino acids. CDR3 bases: TGTGCCAGCAGTTCCGCGGGGATGTGGGAGACCCAGTACTTC. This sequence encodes CASSSAGMWETQYF.

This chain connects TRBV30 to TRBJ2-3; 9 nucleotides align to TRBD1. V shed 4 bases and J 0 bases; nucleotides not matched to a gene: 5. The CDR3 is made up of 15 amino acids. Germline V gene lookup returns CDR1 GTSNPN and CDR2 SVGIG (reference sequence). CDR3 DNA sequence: TGTGCCTGGAATATGGACAGGGGCAGCACAGATACGCAGTATTTT. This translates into CAWNMDRGSTDTQYF. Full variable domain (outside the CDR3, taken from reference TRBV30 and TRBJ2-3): SQTIHQWPATLVQPVGSPLSLECTVEGTSNPNLYWYRQAAGRGLQLLFYSVGIGQISSEVPQNLSASRPQDRQFILSSKKLLLSDSGFYLCAWNMDRGSTDTQYFGPGTRLTVL.

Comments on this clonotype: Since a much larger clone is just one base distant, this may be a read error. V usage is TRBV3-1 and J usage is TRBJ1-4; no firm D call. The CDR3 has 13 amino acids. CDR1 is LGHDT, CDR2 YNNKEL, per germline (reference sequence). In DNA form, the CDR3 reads TGTGCCAGCAGCCAAGAAGGCTTAGAAAGACTGTTTTTT. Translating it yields CASSQEGLERLFF.

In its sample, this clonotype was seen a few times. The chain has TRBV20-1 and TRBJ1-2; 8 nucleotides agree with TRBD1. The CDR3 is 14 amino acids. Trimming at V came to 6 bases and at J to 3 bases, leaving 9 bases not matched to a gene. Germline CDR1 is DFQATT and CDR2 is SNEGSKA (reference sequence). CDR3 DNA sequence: TGCAGTGCCTCAACTGGACAGGGCCACTATGGCTACACCTTC. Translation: CSASTGQGHYGYTF.

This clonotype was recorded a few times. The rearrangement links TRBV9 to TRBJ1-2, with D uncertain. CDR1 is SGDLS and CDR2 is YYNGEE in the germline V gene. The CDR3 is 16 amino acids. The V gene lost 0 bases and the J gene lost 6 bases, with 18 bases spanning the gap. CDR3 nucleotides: TGTGCCAGCAGCGTAGTCAAAATGGGCCGAGTCCATGGCTACACCTTC. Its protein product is CASSVVKMGRVHGYTF.

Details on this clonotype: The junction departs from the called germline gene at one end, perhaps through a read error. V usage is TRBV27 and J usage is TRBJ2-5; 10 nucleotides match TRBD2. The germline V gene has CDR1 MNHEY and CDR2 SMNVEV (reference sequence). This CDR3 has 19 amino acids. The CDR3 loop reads CTSSLSGVSSGRPYNEQYF. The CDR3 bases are TGTACCAGCAGTTTAAGCGGTGTGTCTAGCGGGAGACCCTACAATGAGCAGTACTTC.

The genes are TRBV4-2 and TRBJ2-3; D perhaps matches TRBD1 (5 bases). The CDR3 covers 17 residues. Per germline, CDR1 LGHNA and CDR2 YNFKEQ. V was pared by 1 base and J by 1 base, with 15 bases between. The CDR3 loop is CASSQVGLVGRTDTQYF. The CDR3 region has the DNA TGTGCCAGCAGCCAAGTGGGGCTAGTGGGGCGCACAGATACGCAGTATTTT.

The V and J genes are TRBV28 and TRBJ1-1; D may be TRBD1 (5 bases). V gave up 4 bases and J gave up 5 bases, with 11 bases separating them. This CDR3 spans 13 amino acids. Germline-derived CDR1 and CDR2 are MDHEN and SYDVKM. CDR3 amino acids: CASSSIGGTEAFF. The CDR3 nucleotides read TGTGCCAGCAGTTCCATCGGGGGGACTGAAGCTTTCTTT.

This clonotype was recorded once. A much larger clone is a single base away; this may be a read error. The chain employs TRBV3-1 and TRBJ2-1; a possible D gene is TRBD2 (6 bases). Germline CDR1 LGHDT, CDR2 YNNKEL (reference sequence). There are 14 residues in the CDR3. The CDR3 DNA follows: TGTGCCAGCAGCCGAACACGTTTGGGAGGTGAGCGGTTCTTC. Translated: CASSRTRLGGERFF.

The CDR3 nucleotides are TGTGCCAGCAGGGGTAGCGGGACGATGATTGGAGAGACCCAGTACTTC. Its protein is CASRGSGTMIGETQYF. The rearrangement uses TRBV6-2 or TRBV6-3 and TRBJ2-5, with 8 bases lining up with TRBD2. The CDR3 is 16 amino acids. Germline-derived CDR1 and CDR2 are MNHEY and SVGEGT. The V and J ends lost 6 bases and 4 bases, in that order; junction bases with no gene match: 13.